Presented here are 14 T cell receptor beta chains from one specimen sequenced in a study of T cells in Graves' hyperthyroidism and ophthalmopathy. Regions amplified from RNA transcripts were the TCR beta CDR3 regions. In the first-round RT-PCR of the TCR CDR3, the HTBI primer set was used. Each CDR3 protein gets one entry after TCRdb re-called the multiplex PCR reads with MiXCR. The sample has 530,000 or so distinct CDR3 sequences, 17% seen once; the top ten hold 17%. The specimen was blood. All receptors come from a woman under 30 with Graves' ophthalmopathy.

This clonotype showed up many times. This chain uses TRBV27 with TRBJ2-7; D call uncertain. V was shortened by 5 bases and J by 2 bases, with 1 base between the two germline ends. Germline loops: CDR1 MNHEY, CDR2 SMNVEV (reference sequence). The CDR3 sequence is 10 residues long. The CDR3 region is CASSPYEQYF. Here the CDR3 DNA reads TGTGCCAGCAGTCCCTACGAGCAGTACTTC.

This clonotype was observed many times. This chain connects TRBV28 to TRBJ2-7; 7 bases fit TRBD2. Per germline, CDR1 MDHEN and CDR2 SYDVKM. This CDR3 is built from 14 residues. Trimming took 4 bases from V and 0 from J; bases not matched to a gene: 3. The CDR3 DNA is TGTGCCAGCAGTTGGGGAGGGCCCTCCTACGAGCAGTACTTC. Translating gives CASSWGGPSYEQYF.

This chain links TRBV5-1 with TRBJ2-3; TRBD2 might be the D (6 bases). The V and J ends lost 0 bases and 5 bases respectively, with 10 bases between them. CDR3 length equals 14 residues. Germline lookup yields CDR1 SGHRS and CDR2 YFSETQ. The CDR3 loop reads CASSLAPGEDTQYF. The CDR3 region has the DNA TGCGCCAGCAGCTTGGCTCCGGGAGAAGATACGCAGTATTTT.

This clonotype was observed at least ten times. The DNA of the CDR3 is TGTGCCAGCAGCCTTCAGCTGAACTATGGCTACACCTTC. Translated, it gives CASSLQLNYGYTF. The chain recombines TRBV28 with TRBJ1-2; no firm D call. The CDR3 consists of 13 residues. Deletions cut 6 bases from V and 2 bases from J, with 10 bases between. CDR1 and CDR2 (germline): MDHEN, SYDVKM.

This clonotype has just a few counts. The V call is TRBV4-3, the J call TRBJ2-1; D not certain. Germline V lookup: CDR1 LGHNA, CDR2 YSLEER. The ends were cut back, 3 bases at V and 6 bases at J, with 18 bases in the middle. The CDR3 contains 16 residues. CDR3 nucleotide sequence: TGCGCCAGCAGCCAGCTTGTCCAGAGGTGGGCCAATGAGCAGTTCTTC. Translated, it gives CASSQLVQRWANEQFF.

This clonotype has only a few counts. This rearrangement joins TRBV29-1 to TRBJ2-7; D uncertain. The CDR3 is made up of 12 amino acids. The germline V gene has CDR1 SQVTM and CDR2 ANQGSEA. V lost 5 bases to trimming and J lost 5 bases, with 13 bases between them. The CDR3 DNA reads TGCAGCGTTCATGGGGTGGGTGACGAGCAGTACTTC. Protein: CSVHGVGDEQYF.

This clonotype was observed many times. The chain is built from TRBV27 and TRBJ1-5; D call uncertain. The germline V gene has CDR1 MNHEY and CDR2 SMNVEV (reference sequence). The germline V and J ends were trimmed by 6 bases and 0 bases, with 12 bases remaining between them. The CDR3 contains 15 residues. The chain's CDR3 is CASRIAGFSNQPQHF. CDR3 nucleotide sequence: TGTGCCAGCAGGATCGCCGGTTTTAGCAATCAGCCCCAGCATTTT.

On this clonotype: This may be a read error: a much more frequent sequence differs by one nucleotide. CDR3 in amino acids: CASSFSVRDPPISSGANVLAF. CDR3 nucleotides: TGTGCCAGCAGTTTCTCCGTACGGGACCCGCCAATTAGCTCTGGGGCCAACGTCCTGGCTTTC. The V call is TRBV28, the J call TRBJ2-6; D might be TRBD1 or TRBD2, each matching 5 bases. CDR3 size: 21 residues. CDR1 and CDR2 from the germline V gene are MDHEN and SYDVKM.

At least ten counts were recorded for this clonotype. The genes are TRBV2 and TRBJ2-1; the D is unclear. Trimming shortened V by 5 bases and J by 6 bases, and 14 bases separated the two germline ends. Germline CDR1 reads SNHLY; CDR2 reads FYNNEI. CDR3 length: 14 amino acids. The CDR3 nucleotides read TGTGCCAGCAGTAAAGGGAACATAGGCAATGAGCAGTTCTTC. It yields the protein CASSKGNIGNEQFF. Combining the CDR3 with reference TRBV2 and TRBJ2-1 gives the whole variable domain EPEVTQTPSHQVTQMGQEVILRCVPISNHLYFYWYRQILGQKVEFLVSFYNNEISEKSEIFDDQFSVERPDGSNFTLKIRSTKLEDSAMYFCASSKGNIGNEQFFGPGTRLTVL.

As DNA, the CDR3 is TGTGCCAGCTCCCGACCGGGGGCCCTGAGCTCCTACAATGAGCAGTTCTTC. It encodes CASSRPGALSSYNEQFF. The chain is built from TRBV18 and TRBJ2-1; D tentatively reads TRBD1 or TRBD2 (6 bases each). This CDR3 has 17 amino acids. Germline CDR1 KGHSH, CDR2 LQKENI. V lost 6 bases and J 0 bases, leaving 18 bases between the germline ends. Full variable domain (missing parts from reference TRBV18 and TRBJ2-1): NAGVMQNPRHLVRRRGQEARLRCSPMKGHSHVYWYRQLPEEGLKFMVYLQKENIIDESGMPKERFSAEFPKEGPSILRIQQVVRGDSAAYFCASSRPGALSSYNEQFFGPGTRLTVL.

This clonotype has at least ten counts. The V gene is TRBV6-1, the J gene TRBJ1-5; D gene uncertain. V lost 2 bases to trimming and J lost 0 bases, with 8 bases between them. The CDR3 is 15 amino acids. Germline V lookup: CDR1 MNHNS, CDR2 SASEGT. The CDR3 reads CASSEKGYSNQPQHF. In nucleotides, the CDR3 is TGTGCCAGCAGTGAAAAAGGGTATAGCAATCAGCCCCAGCATTTT.

V gene TRBV7-9 combines with J gene TRBJ2-2; D gene uncertain. Germline V gene data show CDR1 as SEHNR and CDR2 as FQNEAQ (reference sequence). Trimming removed 7 bases at V and 0 bases at J, with 9 bases between. The length of the CDR3 is 14 residues. Here the CDR3 reads CASTPQTNTGELFF. CDR3 in DNA: TGTGCCAGCACCCCCCAAACGAACACCGGGGAGCTGTTTTTT. Drawing the rest from reference TRBV7-9 and TRBJ2-2, the complete variable domain is DTGVSQNPRHKITKRGQNVTFRCDPISEHNRLYWYRQTLGQGPEFLTYFQNEAQLEKSRLLSDRFSAERPKGSFSTLEIQRTEQGDSAMYLCASTPQTNTGELFFGEGSRLTVL.

This clonotype was seen at least ten times. This chain links TRBV9 with TRBJ1-1; D remains unclear. V lost 0 bases, J lost 4 bases, and 7 bases lay in between. The CDR3 has 13 amino acids. The germline V gene encodes CDR1 SGDLS and CDR2 YYNGEE. CDR3 sequence: CASSVGSGTEAFF. For the CDR3, the DNA is TGTGCCAGCAGCGTAGGGAGCGGCACTGAAGCTTTCTTT.

The chain combines TRBV20-1 with TRBJ1-1; 7 positions match TRBD1. The junction had 4 bases not matched to a gene; V was cut back by 1 base and J by 2 bases. From germline, CDR1 is DFQATT and CDR2 SNEGSKA (reference sequence). The CDR3 extends over 14 amino acids. CDR3 sequence (DNA): TGCAGTGCTAGAGCAAGGGACAGAAACACTGAAGCTTTCTTT. Translated: CSARARDRNTEAFF.